The 12 T cell receptor beta chains given below trace back to one sample, sequenced in a study of shared clonotypes between healthy human individuals. Some clones are missing from TCRdb's copy, which holds only in-frame ones; the method was immunoSEQ multiplex PCR. The table shows more than 150,000 clones, with roughly 91% occurring only once. Sequenced: naive CD4+ T cells sorted from blood. The subset was: CD45RA+ positively selected. These receptors originate from a woman in her twenties or thirties in good health.

The rearrangement joins TRBV7-2 to TRBJ1-4; tentative D call: TRBD1 (5 bases). Trimming pared 1 base from V and 8 bases from J, leaving 11 bases between. Germline V gives CDR1 SGHTA, CDR2 FQGNSA. The CDR3 length is 14 residues. CDR3 sequence reads: CASSLDRGSEKLFF. CDR3 bases: TGTGCCAGCAGCTTAGATAGGGGTAGCGAAAAACTGTTTTTT.

This clone was observed a single time. V is TRBV7-8 and J is TRBJ1-3; D is perhaps TRBD1 (5 bases). There are 16 residues in the CDR3. Germline V gives CDR1 SGHVS, CDR2 FQNEAQ. V was shortened by 2 bases and J by 4 bases, with 15 bases between the two germline ends. CDR3 amino acids: CASSLRAKTAGNTIYF. CDR3 in DNA: TGTGCCAGCAGCTTAAGGGCGAAGACAGCAGGAAACACCATATATTTT.

The V and J genes are TRBV7-9 and TRBJ1-1; 7 bases agree with TRBD1. V lost 6 bases and J lost 0; bases outside the gene matches: 7. The V gene's germline CDR1 is SEHNR and CDR2 FQNEAQ (reference sequence). The CDR3 has 15 residues. The CDR3 DNA sequence: TGTGCCAGCAGGCCCGGACAGGAATTGAACACTGAAGCTTTCTTT. Protein product: CASRPGQELNTEAFF.

This rearrangement joins TRBV6-6 to TRBJ2-3; 8 bases are shared with TRBD2. Germline V gene data show CDR1 as MNHNY and CDR2 as SVGAGI (reference sequence). The CDR3 is 13 amino acids. After removal of 10 bases from V and 0 bases from J, the junction contained 3 bases not matched to a gene. CDR3 sequence: CATRTSSTDTQYF. The CDR3 nucleotides read TGTGCCACCAGGACTAGCAGCACAGATACGCAGTATTTT.

The chain uses TRBV7-9 and TRBJ1-2; no reliable D call. V lost 4 bases and J 4 bases, leaving 7 bases between the germline ends. The germline CDR1 and CDR2 sequences are SEHNR and FQNEAQ (reference sequence). The CDR3 totals 12 residues. CDR3 in amino acids: CASSSSSYGYTF. CDR3 nucleotides: TGTGCCAGCAGCTCCAGTTCCTATGGCTACACCTTC.

The chain carries TRBV7-3 and TRBJ2-5; TRBD1 matches at 9 bases. The CDR3 is 16 amino acids. Germline assignment: CDR1 SGHTA and CDR2 FQGTGA. V gave up 5 bases and J gave up 2 bases; unmatched junction bases: 9. CDR3 region: CASSPQTGTGQETQYF. DNA of the CDR3: TGTGCCAGCAGCCCACAGACAGGGACAGGGCAAGAGACCCAGTACTTC.

This chain connects TRBV15 to TRBJ2-5, with 7 bases fitting TRBD1. The J call may be incorrect, as the DNA end agrees better with TRBJ2-7. Per the germline V gene, CDR1 is LNHNV and CDR2 is YYDKDF (reference sequence). The CDR3 runs to 14 residues. CDR3 nucleotides: TGTGCCACCAGCAGGATAAACAGGGGCGGCGAGCAGTACTTC. Its protein product is CATSRINRGGEQYF.

The chain has TRBV19 and TRBJ1-2; the D gene is possibly TRBD1 (5 bases). Germline CDR1 and CDR2: LNHDA and SQIVND (reference sequence). Deletions cut 3 bases from V and 3 bases from J, with 14 bases between. This CDR3 comprises 15 residues. This chain's CDR3 is CASSMDTRTYYGYTF. The CDR3, as DNA: TGTGCCAGTAGTATGGACACGCGAACATACTATGGCTACACCTTC.

J is TRBJ2-7 and V is TRBV28; 7 bases fit TRBD2. Germline V gives CDR1 MDHEN, CDR2 SYDVKM. The CDR3 totals 15 residues. With 1 base clipped from V and 2 bases from J, the junction kept 5 bases outside the gene matches. CDR3 DNA sequence: TGTGCCAGCAGTTTATCCAGGACTAGAGCCTACGAGCAGTACTTC. Protein product: CASSLSRTRAYEQYF.

The CDR3 protein is CASSSTSGRALSPYEQYF. CDR3 bases: TGTGCCAGCAGTTCGACTAGCGGGAGGGCATTGAGTCCCTACGAGCAGTACTTC. The rearrangement links TRBV27 to TRBJ2-5, with 14 bases identical to TRBD2. The better agreement between TRBJ2-7 and the DNA end casts doubt on the J call. This CDR3 is 18 amino acids long. CDR1 and CDR2 from the germline V gene are MNHEY and SMNVEV (reference sequence).

The chain is built from TRBV28 and TRBJ1-2, with D uncertain. The CDR3 consists of 15 residues. Trimming stripped 4 bases from V and 6 bases from J, with 18 bases between. Per the germline V gene, CDR1 is MDHEN and CDR2 is SYDVKM. The DNA for the CDR3 is TGTGCCAGCAGTTCCCCGCCCCTCCGAAGGGATGGCTACACCTTC. The encoded protein is CASSSPPLRRDGYTF.

The rearrangement links TRBV6-6 to TRBJ1-5; TRBD1 agrees at 8 bases. The length of the CDR3 is 14 residues. Germline V CDR1 and CDR2: MNHNY, SVGAGI (reference sequence). V lost 5 bases, J lost 11 bases, and 11 bases stayed unmatched. Here the CDR3 reads CASSDGQGMMAQHF. DNA for the CDR3: TGTGCCAGCAGTGACGGACAGGGAATGATGGCCCAGCATTTT.